Presented here are 16 T cell receptor beta chains from one specimen sequenced in a study of tissue T cells after allogeneic stem cell transplantation (dated by TCRdb to the early 2020s). Library creation used the immunoSEQ multiplex PCR assay. TCRdb provides this immuneACCESS table in a form limited to in-frame rearrangements. Some clones are lacking; in checked studies, under half of them reflect an unresolved V gene, and why the rest are absent is not known. The sample contains approximately 7,300 clones, 40% to 60% of them found a single time. Around 12% of the sample is taken by the ten largest. Reading the label with the study, this specimen's time point is: mouse harvest day 7 after allogeneic transplant. Each mouse graft, delivered by tail vein injection, combined 10^6 splenic CD5+ T cells with 10^7 T-cell-depleted bone marrow cells. The sample consisted of lymph node tissue. These receptors were taken from a female BALB/c mouse given C57BL/6 T cells with graft-versus-host disease after an allogeneic hematopoietic cell transplant.

This clone appeared a few times. The genes and germline here are from mouse. The read ends 1 residue before the CDR3 terminus; that terminus is restored from the germline J gene. The chain employs TRBV13-2 and TRBJ2-7, with TRBD2 matching 12 bases. Germline assignment: CDR1 NNHNN and CDR2 SYGAGS (reference sequence). V shed 6 bases, J shed 6 bases, and the junction held 7 bases outside the gene matches. CDR3 length: 14 residues. The sequenced CDR3 bases are TGTGCCAGCGCCCGGGACTGGGGGGATGGTGAACAGTAC. This sequence encodes CASARDWGDGEQY. The complete CDR3 protein is CASARDWGDGEQYF.

To note about this clone: Mouse names are used for the genes. The CDR3 extends 1 residue past the end of the read, so its final part is completed from the germline J gene. The gene calls are TRBV3 and TRBJ1-5; D call uncertain. Looked up from germline, CDR1 is SNHLY and CDR2 is FYNGKV (reference sequence). The CDR3 extends over 14 amino acids. Trimming removed 1 base from V and 3 bases from J, with 7 bases in between. CDR3 bases read: TGTGCCAGCAGCTTAGAAGGCCGCAACCAGGCTCCGCTT. Translated: CASSLEGRNQAPL. The full-length CDR3 reads as CASSLEGRNQAPLF.

Concerning this clone itself: Gene names refer to mouse genes. The read terminates 1 residue before the CDR3 end, so the remaining end is supplied by the germline J gene. This rearrangement joins TRBV13-3 to TRBJ2-2; D is perhaps TRBD1 (6 bases). The CDR3 consists of 15 residues. V gave up 0 bases and J gave up 0 bases, with 6 bases separating them. Looked up from germline, CDR1 is NNHDY and CDR2 is SYVADS. The sequenced part of the CDR3 DNA is TGTGCCAGCAGTGATGGGACAGCAAACACCGGGCAGCTCTAC. Encoded protein: CASSDGTANTGQLY. The CDR3 in full is CASSDGTANTGQLYF.

About this clone itself: Here the gene names and germline are mouse. The read terminates 1 residue before the CDR3 end, so the remaining end is supplied by the germline J gene. The chain is built from TRBV26 and TRBJ2-4; 9 bases map to TRBD2. CDR1 KGHPV and CDR2 FQNQEV come from the germline V gene (reference sequence). This CDR3 is built from 14 residues. J lost 5 bases, V lost 3 bases, and 3 bases had no gene match. The CDR3 protein is CASSLTGGRNTLYF. The sequenced part of the CDR3 DNA is TGTGCCAGCAGTCTAACTGGGGGGAGAAACACCTTGTAC.

As for this clone: Here the gene names and germline are mouse. Sequencing ends 1 residue short of the CDR3 end; the germline J gene provides the rest. The chain is built from TRBV23 and TRBJ2-5; TRBD1 is the table's D call and was not checked against the DNA. This CDR3 comprises 12 residues. CDR1 KGHTA and CDR2 FQNQQP come from the germline V gene. Partial CDR3 DNA: TGCTCCAGCAACAGTAACCAAGACACCCAGTAC. This encodes CSSNSNQDTQY. The entire CDR3 reads CSSNSNQDTQYF.

Only one count was recorded for this clone. Genes and germline are mouse. The read stops 1 residue short of the end of the CDR3; the missing end is completed from the germline J gene. The chain joins TRBV3 to TRBJ1-4; 9 bases are a match to TRBD1. The CDR3 covers 15 residues. J was trimmed by 3 bases and V by 6 bases; bases with no gene match: 5. CDR1 is SNHLY and CDR2 is FYNGKV in the germline V gene (reference sequence). Partial CDR3 DNA: TGTGCCAGCAGTTCCCGGGACAGGGCCAACGAAAGATTATTT. It codes for CASSSRDRANERLF. In full, the CDR3 reads CASSSRDRANERLFF.

This clone has only a few counts. Gene names are mouse gene names. The read falls 1 residue short of the CDR3 end, and the missing part is taken from the germline J gene. Additional DNA sequences in this sample encode the identical CDR3. The rearrangement joins TRBV26 to TRBJ2-1; D is unclear. The CDR3 contains 15 residues. From germline, CDR1 is KGHPV and CDR2 FQNQEV (reference sequence). V was cut by 0 bases and J by 0 bases, with 6 bases left in between. The CDR3 here is CASSLSGYNYAEQFF. The part of the CDR3 DNA that was read is TGTGCCAGCAGTCTGTCAGGGTATAACTATGCTGAGCAGTTC.

A note on this clone: Genes and germline are mouse. The CDR3: CASSPTLYAEQFF. The CDR3 DNA, read in part, is TGTGCCAGCAGCCCGACACTCTATGCTGAGCAGTTC. The V call is TRBV3, the J call TRBJ2-1, with D unresolved. The CDR3 goes on 1 residue after the read ends, and that part is filled in from the germline J gene. This CDR3 is 13 amino acids long. Trimming pared 5 bases from V and 3 bases from J, leaving 8 bases between. Germline V gene sequence: CDR1 SNHLY, CDR2 FYNGKV (reference sequence).

Comment on this clone: The gene symbols are mouse symbols. The missing CDR3 end, 1 residue past where the read stops, is filled in from the germline J gene. The J gene is TRBJ1-4, the V gene TRBV26; TRBD1 might be the D (5 bases). With 4 bases removed from V and 4 bases from J, the gap between germline ends came to 7 bases. The CDR3 runs to 13 residues. The germline V gene has CDR1 KGHPV and CDR2 FQNQEV (reference sequence). This CDR3 reads CASSRGNNERLFF. The DNA read from the CDR3 is TGTGCCAGCAGTCGGGGGAACAACGAAAGATTATTT.

This clone was observed a few times. Gene names denote mouse genes. The read ends 1 residue before the CDR3 terminus; that terminus is restored from the germline J gene. Other DNA sequences in this specimen translate into the identical CDR3. The V gene is TRBV29, the J gene TRBJ2-3, with TRBD2 identical over 8 bases. V shed 5 bases and J 3 bases; nucleotides not matched to a gene: 4. CDR1 is MSHET and CDR2 is SYDVDS in the germline V gene. CDR3 length equals 14 residues. The CDR3 DNA, read in part, is TGTGCTAGCAGTCCGGGGGGGGCGGCAGAAACGCTGTAT. Translating gives CASSPGGAAETLY. The CDR3, in full, reads CASSPGGAAETLYF.

This clone was counted only a few times. Germline and genes: mouse. Partial CDR3 DNA: TGTGCCAGCGGTGATGCAGGACTGGGGGGTCGTGAACAGTAC. This gives the protein CASGDAGLGGREQY. The full CDR3 is CASGDAGLGGREQYF. The V call is TRBV13-2, the J call TRBJ2-7; 11 bases match TRBD2. The read ends 1 residue before the CDR3 terminus; that terminus is restored from the germline J gene. Losses at the gene ends were 0 bases for V and 6 bases for J; bases not matched to a gene: 5. Germline V gene data show CDR1 as NNHNN and CDR2 as SYGAGS (reference sequence). This CDR3 is 15 amino acids long.

With regard to this clone: The genes are named according to mouse. The CDR3 goes on 1 residue after the read ends, and that part is filled in from the germline J gene. The chain employs TRBV3 and TRBJ1-4; 10 bases line up with TRBD1. V lost 4 bases and J lost 8; bases outside the gene matches: 4. The CDR3 is 14 residues long. CDR1 and CDR2 (germline): SNHLY, FYNGKV (reference sequence). The CDR3 bases that were read are TGTGCCAGCAGCTCCGGGACAGGGGATGAAAGATTATTT. It codes for CASSSGTGDERLF. The full CDR3 protein reads CASSSGTGDERLFF. Full variable domain (rest looked up from reference TRBV3 and TRBJ1-4): GPKVLQIPSHQIIDMGQMVTLNCDPVSNHLYFYWYKQILGQQMEFLVNFYNGKVMEKSKLFKDQFSVERPDGSYFTLKIQPTALEDSAVYFCASSSGTGDERLFFGHGTKLSVL.

As to this clone: The genes and germline here are from mouse. The read ends 1 residue shy of where the CDR3 ends; the end is completed using the germline J gene. This sequence joins TRBV13-3 and TRBJ1-1; D ambiguous. From germline, CDR1 is NNHDY and CDR2 SYVADS. The V end was cut by 2 bases, the J end by 4 bases, with 6 bases between. The CDR3 contains 12 residues. Partial CDR3 DNA: TGTGCCAGCAGTGAGGCGTCCACAGAAGTCTTC. Residues: CASSEASTEVF. The full CDR3 sequence reads CASSEASTEVFF.

In the case of this clone: Mouse gene names apply. The read is 1 residue too short to cover the CDR3 end, so that end is filled in from the germline J gene. V is TRBV13-2 and J is TRBJ1-6, with TRBD1 identical over 10 bases. TRBJ1-6 is reported as an ORF; its role is uncertain. V shed 3 bases and J 8 bases; nucleotides not matched to a gene: 8. The germline V gene encodes CDR1 NNHNN and CDR2 SYGAGS (reference sequence). This CDR3 has 16 amino acids. The CDR3 here is CASGGPRTGGDSPLYF. The CDR3 bases that were read are TGTGCCAGCGGTGGCCCCCGGACAGGGGGAGATTCGCCCCTCTAC.

In its sample, this clone ranks as medium-sized. Any gene name here is a mouse gene name. The read falls 1 residue short of the CDR3 end, and the missing part is taken from the germline J gene. The V gene is TRBV16, the J gene TRBJ1-1; weak D call: TRBD1 (5 bases). This CDR3 has 11 amino acids. Looked up from germline, CDR1 is SGHSA and CDR2 is FRNQAP. V was clipped by 5 bases and J by 6 bases, with 7 bases between them. CDR3 bases read: TGTGCAAGCAGCCCAGGGCCAGAAGTCTTC. This gives the protein CASSPGPEVF. The entire CDR3 protein reads CASSPGPEVFF.

This clone has a handful of counts. Gene labels here are mouse ones. Sequencing ends 1 residue short of the CDR3 end; the germline J gene provides the rest. This chain joins TRBV31 and TRBJ2-3, with 8 bases matching TRBD2. The CDR3 runs 14 residues. With 0 bases clipped from V and 4 bases from J, the junction kept 3 bases outside the gene matches. Germline V CDR1 and CDR2: GKSSPN, SITVG. Here the CDR3 reads CAWSLRTGTETLYF. CDR3 bases read: TGTGCCTGGAGTCTACGGACTGGGACAGAAACGCTGTAT.